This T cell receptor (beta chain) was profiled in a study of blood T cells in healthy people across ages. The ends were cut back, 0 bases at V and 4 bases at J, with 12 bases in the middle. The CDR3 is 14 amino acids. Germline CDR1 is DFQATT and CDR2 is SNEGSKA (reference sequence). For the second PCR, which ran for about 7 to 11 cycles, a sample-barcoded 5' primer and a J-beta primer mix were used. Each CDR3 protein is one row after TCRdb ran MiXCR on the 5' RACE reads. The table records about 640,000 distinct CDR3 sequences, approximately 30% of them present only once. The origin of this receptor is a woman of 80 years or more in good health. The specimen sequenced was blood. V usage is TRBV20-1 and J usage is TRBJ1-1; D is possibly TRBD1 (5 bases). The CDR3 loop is CSARDLRGVTEAFF. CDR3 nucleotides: TGCAGTGCTAGAGATTTGAGGGGAGTCACTGAAGCTTTCTTT.